This TCR beta chain stems from a study of control samples from healthy donors and cancer patients. The V gene's germline CDR1 is SGHNT and CDR2 YYREEE (reference sequence). V shed 4 bases and J 5 bases; nucleotides not matched to a gene: 4. This CDR3 is 15 amino acids long. This table comes from immunoSEQ multiplex PCR, and its TCRdb copy is limited to in-frame clones, with some not included. The sample shows 40,000 or so clones, about 86% of them seen only once. The sample comprised PBMCs. The receptor comes from a woman between 55 and 75 years old with lung cancer. This chain links TRBV5-4 with TRBJ1-6; TRBD1 matches 9 bases. This chain's CDR3 is CASSPDRGNNSPLHF. The CDR3 DNA reads as TGTGCCAGCAGCCCGGACAGGGGTAATAATTCACCCCTCCACTTT.